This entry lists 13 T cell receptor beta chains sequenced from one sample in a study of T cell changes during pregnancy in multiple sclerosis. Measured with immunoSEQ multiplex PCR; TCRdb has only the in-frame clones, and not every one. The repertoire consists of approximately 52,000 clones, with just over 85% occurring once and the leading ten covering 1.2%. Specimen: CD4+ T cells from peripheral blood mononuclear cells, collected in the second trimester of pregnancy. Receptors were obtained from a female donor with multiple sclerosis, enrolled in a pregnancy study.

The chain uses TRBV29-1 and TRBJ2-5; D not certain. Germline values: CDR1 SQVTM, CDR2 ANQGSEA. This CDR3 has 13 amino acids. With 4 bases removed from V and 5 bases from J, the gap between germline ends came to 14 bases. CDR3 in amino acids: CSVGVGQAETQYF. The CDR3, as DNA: TGCAGCGTTGGGGTTGGGCAGGCGGAGACCCAGTACTTC.

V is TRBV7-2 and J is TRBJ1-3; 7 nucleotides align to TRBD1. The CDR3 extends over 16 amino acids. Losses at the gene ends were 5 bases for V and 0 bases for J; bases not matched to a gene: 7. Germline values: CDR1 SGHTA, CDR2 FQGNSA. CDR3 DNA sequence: TGTGCCAGCAGCGCCACAGGGGTGGGCTCTGGAAACACCATATATTTT. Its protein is CASSATGVGSGNTIYF. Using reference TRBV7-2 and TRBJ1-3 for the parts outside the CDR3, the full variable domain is GAGVSQSPSNKVTEKGKDVELRCDPISGHTALYWYRQSLGQGLEFLIYFQGNSAPDKSGLPSDRFSAERTGGSVSTLTIQRTQQEDSAVYLCASSATGVGSGNTIYFGEGSWLTVV.

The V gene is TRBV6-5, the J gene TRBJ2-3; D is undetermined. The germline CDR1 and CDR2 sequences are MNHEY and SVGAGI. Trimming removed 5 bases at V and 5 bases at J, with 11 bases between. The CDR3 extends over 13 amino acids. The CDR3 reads CASSETTGDTQYF. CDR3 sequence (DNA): TGTGCCAGCAGTGAAACGACGGGAGATACGCAGTATTTT.

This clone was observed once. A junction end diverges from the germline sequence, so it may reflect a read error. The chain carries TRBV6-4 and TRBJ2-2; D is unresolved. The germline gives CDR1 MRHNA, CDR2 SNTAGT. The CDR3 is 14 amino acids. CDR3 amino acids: CASKAASNAGELFF. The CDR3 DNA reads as TGTGCCAGCAAGGCGGCCTCGAACGCCGGGGAGCTGTTTTTT.

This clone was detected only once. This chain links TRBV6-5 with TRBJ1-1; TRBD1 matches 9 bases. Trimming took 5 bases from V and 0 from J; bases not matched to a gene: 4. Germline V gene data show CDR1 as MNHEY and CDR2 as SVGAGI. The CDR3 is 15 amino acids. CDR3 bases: TGTGCCAGCAGTCTTGGACAGGGGTTGAACACTGAAGCTTTCTTT. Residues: CASSLGQGLNTEAFF.

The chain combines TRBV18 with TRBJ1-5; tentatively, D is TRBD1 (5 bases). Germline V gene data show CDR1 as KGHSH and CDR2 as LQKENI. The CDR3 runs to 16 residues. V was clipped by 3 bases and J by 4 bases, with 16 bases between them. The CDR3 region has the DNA TGTGCCAGCTCACCGAGGTTCCAGGGAGGGAATCAGCCCCAGCATTTT. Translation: CASSPRFQGGNQPQHF.

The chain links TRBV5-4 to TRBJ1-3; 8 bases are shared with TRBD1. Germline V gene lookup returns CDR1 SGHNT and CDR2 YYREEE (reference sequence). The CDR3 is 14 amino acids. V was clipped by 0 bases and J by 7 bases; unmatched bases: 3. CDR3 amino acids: CASSLVGQGNTIYF. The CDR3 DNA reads TGTGCCAGCAGCTTGGTAGGACAGGGCAACACCATATATTTT.

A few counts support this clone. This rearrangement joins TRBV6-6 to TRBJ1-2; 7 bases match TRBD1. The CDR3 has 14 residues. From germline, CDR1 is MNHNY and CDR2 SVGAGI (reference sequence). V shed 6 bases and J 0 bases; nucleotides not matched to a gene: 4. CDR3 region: CASRPGTANYGYTF. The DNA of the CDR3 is TGTGCCAGCAGACCTGGGACAGCTAACTATGGCTACACCTTC.

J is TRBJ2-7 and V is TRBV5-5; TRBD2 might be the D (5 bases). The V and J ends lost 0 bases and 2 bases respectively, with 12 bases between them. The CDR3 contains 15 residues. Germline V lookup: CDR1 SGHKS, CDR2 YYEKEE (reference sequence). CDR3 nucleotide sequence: TGTGCCAGCAGCTTGGTTCCCGGGGAAGCCTACGAGCAGTACTTC. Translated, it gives CASSLVPGEAYEQYF.

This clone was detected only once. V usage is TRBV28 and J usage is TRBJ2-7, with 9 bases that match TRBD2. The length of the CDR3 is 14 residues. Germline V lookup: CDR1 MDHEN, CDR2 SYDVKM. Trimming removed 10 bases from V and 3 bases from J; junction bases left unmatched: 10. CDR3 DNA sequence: TGTGCCATCATTAGCGGGAGAGCCAACTACGAGCAGTACTTC. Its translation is CAIISGRANYEQYF.

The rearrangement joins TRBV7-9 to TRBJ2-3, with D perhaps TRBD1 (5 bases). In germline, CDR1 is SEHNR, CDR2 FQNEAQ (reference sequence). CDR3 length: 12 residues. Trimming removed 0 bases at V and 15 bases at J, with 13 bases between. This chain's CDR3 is CASSLAFQGIYF. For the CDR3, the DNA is TGTGCCAGCAGCTTAGCTTTCCAGGGAATATATTTT.

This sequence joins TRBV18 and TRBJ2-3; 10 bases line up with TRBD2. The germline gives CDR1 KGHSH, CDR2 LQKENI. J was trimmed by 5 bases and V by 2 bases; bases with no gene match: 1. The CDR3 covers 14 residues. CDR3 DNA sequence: TGTGCCAGCTCACCAGCTAGCGGGGGAGATACGCAGTATTTT. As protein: CASSPASGGDTQYF. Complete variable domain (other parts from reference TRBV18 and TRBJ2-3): NAGVMQNPRHLVRRRGQEARLRCSPMKGHSHVYWYRQLPEEGLKFMVYLQKENIIDESGMPKERFSAEFPKEGPSILRIQQVVRGDSAAYFCASSPASGGDTQYFGPGTRLTVL.

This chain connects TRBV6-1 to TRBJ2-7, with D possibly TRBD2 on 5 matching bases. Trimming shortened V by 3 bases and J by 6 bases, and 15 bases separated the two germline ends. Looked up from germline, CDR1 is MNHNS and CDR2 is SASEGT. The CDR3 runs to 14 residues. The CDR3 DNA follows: TGTGCCAGCAGTGATGCCTCGGGAACGGCCGAGCAGTACTTC. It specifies CASSDASGTAEQYF.